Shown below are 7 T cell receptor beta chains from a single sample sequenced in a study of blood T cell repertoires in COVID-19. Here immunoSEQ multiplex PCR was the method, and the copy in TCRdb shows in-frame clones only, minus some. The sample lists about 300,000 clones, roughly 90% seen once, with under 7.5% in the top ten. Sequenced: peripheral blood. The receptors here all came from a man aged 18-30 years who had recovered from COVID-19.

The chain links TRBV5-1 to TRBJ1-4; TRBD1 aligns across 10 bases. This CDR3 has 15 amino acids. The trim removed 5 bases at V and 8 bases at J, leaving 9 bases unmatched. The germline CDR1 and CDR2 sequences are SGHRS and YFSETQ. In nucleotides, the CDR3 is TGCGCCAGCAGGTCGAGACAGGGGGCCGGCGAAAAACTGTTTTTT. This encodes CASRSRQGAGEKLFF.

The CDR3 sequence: CASSPLGQATSYEQYF. CDR3 nucleotide sequence: TGTGCCAGCAGCCCCTTGGGACAGGCTACCTCCTACGAGCAGTACTTC. The chain carries TRBV9 and TRBJ2-7; 8 positions match TRBD1. This CDR3 region has 16 residues. Germline CDR1 SGDLS, CDR2 YYNGEE. Germline trimming cut 4 bases from V and 0 bases from J; bases unmatched to any gene: 9.

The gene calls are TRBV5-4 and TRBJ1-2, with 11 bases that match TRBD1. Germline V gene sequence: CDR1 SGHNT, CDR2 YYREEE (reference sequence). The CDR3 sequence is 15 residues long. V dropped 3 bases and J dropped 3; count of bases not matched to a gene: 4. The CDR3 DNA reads TGTGCCAGCAGCTCCAGGACAGGGGGCGACTATGGCTACACCTTC. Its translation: CASSSRTGGDYGYTF.

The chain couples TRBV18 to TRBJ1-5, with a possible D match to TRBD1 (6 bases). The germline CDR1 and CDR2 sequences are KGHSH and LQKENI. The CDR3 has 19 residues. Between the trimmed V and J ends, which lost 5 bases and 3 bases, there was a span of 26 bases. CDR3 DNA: TGTGCCAGCTCATCGACCGGGACACTGGCGATAGGCGCCAATCAGCCCCAGCATTTT. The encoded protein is CASSSTGTLAIGANQPQHF.

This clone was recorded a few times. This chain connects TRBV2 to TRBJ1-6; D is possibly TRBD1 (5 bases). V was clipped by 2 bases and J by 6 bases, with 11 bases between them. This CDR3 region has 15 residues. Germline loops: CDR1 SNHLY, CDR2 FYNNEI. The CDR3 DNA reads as TGTGCCAGCAGTGAACTCTGGCAGGGTAATTCACCCCTCCACTTT. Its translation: CASSELWQGNSPLHF.

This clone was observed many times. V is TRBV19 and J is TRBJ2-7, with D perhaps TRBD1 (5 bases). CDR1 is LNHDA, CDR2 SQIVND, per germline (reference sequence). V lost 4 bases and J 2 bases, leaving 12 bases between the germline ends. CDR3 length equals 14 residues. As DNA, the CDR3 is TGTGCCAGTAGTAAGACAGTTCCCCCCTACGAGCAGTACTTC. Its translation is CASSKTVPPYEQYF.

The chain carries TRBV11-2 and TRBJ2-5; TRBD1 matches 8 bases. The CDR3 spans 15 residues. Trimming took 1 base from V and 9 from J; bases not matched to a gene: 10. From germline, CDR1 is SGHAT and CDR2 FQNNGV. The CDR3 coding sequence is TGTGCCAGCAGCTTAGTTCCAGGGGGCGACGAGGCCCAGTACTTC. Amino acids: CASSLVPGGDEAQYF. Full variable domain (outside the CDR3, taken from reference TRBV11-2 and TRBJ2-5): EAGVAQSPRYKIIEKRQSVAFWCNPISGHATLYWYQQILGQGPKLLIQFQNNGVVDDSQLPKDRFSAERLKGVDSTLKIQPAKLEDSAVYLCASSLVPGGDEAQYFGPGTRLLVL.